The 19 T cell receptor beta chains reported below all come from one sample, sequenced in a study of blood T cells in healthy people across ages. The use of a sample-barcoded 5' primer and a J-beta primer mix characterized a second PCR of about 7 to 12 cycles. TCRdb reanalysed the 5' RACE reads using MiXCR and keeps one entry per CDR3 protein. The sample has fewer than 700,000 distinct CDR3 sequences; roughly two fifths are singletons. Source material: blood. The receptors here all came from a man older than 75 in good health.

This clonotype was observed a few times. The V and J genes are TRBV6-2 or TRBV6-3 and TRBJ2-5; 8 nucleotides line up with TRBD2. J was trimmed by 5 bases and V by 7 bases; bases with no gene match: 18. The CDR3 spans 17 residues. From germline, CDR1 is MNHEY and CDR2 SVGEGT. The CDR3 sequence: CASTAGDIYGFDETQYF. CDR3 sequence (DNA): TGTGCCAGCACAGCGGGGGACATCTATGGTTTTGATGAGACCCAGTACTTC.

The chain has TRBV6-1 and TRBJ2-7, with unresolved D. This CDR3 has 13 residues. The ends were cut back, 2 bases at V and 3 bases at J, with 8 bases in the middle. From germline, CDR1 is MNHNS and CDR2 SASEGT. The CDR3 DNA reads as TGTGCCAGCAGTGAATACCCCCTCTACGAGCAGTACTTC. It is translated as CASSEYPLYEQYF.

This clonotype was counted between two and nine times. The chain employs TRBV4-2 and TRBJ2-5; D possibly corresponds to TRBD1 (6 bases). Looked up from germline, CDR1 is LGHNA and CDR2 is YNFKEQ. This CDR3 comprises 16 residues. The V end lost 0 bases, the J end lost 1 base, and 12 bases lay between the germline ends. The CDR3 nucleotides are TGTGCCAGCAGCCAAGATATCCGACAGGCCCAAGAGACCCAGTACTTC. Translating it yields CASSQDIRQAQETQYF.

This clonotype has a handful of counts. This chain joins TRBV11-2 and TRBJ2-3; the D is unclear. Per the germline V gene, CDR1 is SGHAT and CDR2 is FQNNGV. Trimming shortened V by 5 bases and J by 4 bases, and 7 bases separated the two germline ends. This CDR3 is 12 amino acids long. As DNA, the CDR3 is TGTGCCAGCAGCCCACATGCAGATACGCAGTATTTT. Its translation is CASSPHADTQYF.

This clonotype has a single count. At one boundary the junction diverges from the germline segment, which might be a read error. The V and J genes are TRBV4-2 and TRBJ2-5; no clear D. CDR3 length: 15 amino acids. Germline values: CDR1 LGHNA, CDR2 YNFKEQ. The CDR3 DNA reads as TGTGTCAGCAGCCAAGTGGACCAAATGCAGGAGACCCAGTACTTC. This encodes CVSSQVDQMQETQYF.

The rearrangement uses TRBV6-5 and TRBJ2-5; D is perhaps TRBD1 (6 bases). The end of the DNA is better explained by TRBJ2-7, so the J call may be wrong. Germline lookup yields CDR1 MNHEY and CDR2 SVGAGI. The CDR3 is made up of 16 amino acids. The CDR3 loop is CASSQGPGQTLSEQYF. Written as DNA, the CDR3 is TGTGCCAGCAGCCAGGGTCCCGGACAGACGTTGAGCGAGCAGTACTTC.

This clonotype was observed many times. The V gene is TRBV6-2 or TRBV6-3, the J gene TRBJ2-1; D remains unclear. This CDR3 has 14 residues. Trimming took 2 bases from V and 1 from J, leaving 6 bases between them. Germline V gives CDR1 MNHEY, CDR2 SVGEGT. The CDR3 is CASSYRGSYNEQFF. The CDR3, as DNA: TGTGCCAGCAGTTACCGTGGATCCTACAATGAGCAGTTCTTC.

This clonotype was found many times. The J gene is TRBJ1-2, the V gene TRBV12-3 or TRBV12-4; D might be TRBD1 (6 bases). The V end lost 3 bases, the J end lost 10 bases, and 9 bases lay between the germline ends. The CDR3 spans 11 residues. The CDR3 region is CASSLGGIYTF. The CDR3 DNA reads TGTGCCAGCAGTTTGGGGGGCATCTACACCTTC.

The chain is built from TRBV29-1 and TRBJ2-3, with 13 positions matching TRBD2. J was trimmed by 2 bases and V by 5 bases; bases with no gene match: 1. Germline CDR1 is SQVTM and CDR2 is ANQGSEA. This CDR3 contains 14 residues. The CDR3 loop reads CSVTSGGVTDTQYF. For the CDR3, the DNA is TGCAGCGTTACTAGCGGGGGGGTCACAGATACGCAGTATTTT.

V and J are TRBV2 and TRBJ2-5; perhaps TRBD2 as D (6 bases). Per the germline V gene, CDR1 is SNHLY and CDR2 is FYNNEI. Trimming left V 10 bases short and J 1 base short, with 16 bases between. The CDR3 consists of 14 residues. CDR3 residues: CATQGGGAQETQYF. The CDR3 DNA reads TGTGCCACCCAGGGAGGAGGCGCCCAAGAGACCCAGTACTTC. The whole variable domain, remainder taken from reference TRBV2 and TRBJ2-5, is EPEVTQTPSHQVTQMGQEVILRCVPISNHLYFYWYRQILGQKVEFLVSFYNNEISEKSEIFDDQFSVERPDGSNFTLKIRSTKLEDSAMYFCATQGGGAQETQYFGPGTRLLVL.

This clonotype was recorded once. This chain joins TRBV5-1 and TRBJ2-7, with TRBD1 matching over 8 bases. CDR1 and CDR2 from the germline V gene are SGHRS and YFSETQ. The CDR3 is 16 residues long. V dropped 4 bases and J dropped 0; count of bases not matched to a gene: 9. In nucleotides, the CDR3 is TGCGCCAGCAGCATACTCACGACAGGGGCCTCCTACGAGCAGTACTTC. This sequence encodes CASSILTTGASYEQYF.

This clonotype has a handful of counts. This chain connects TRBV4-3 to TRBJ1-2; unclear D gene. Germline V gives CDR1 LGHNA, CDR2 YSLEER. The V gene lost 4 bases and the J gene lost 4 bases, with 13 bases spanning the gap. There are 14 residues in the CDR3. CDR3 sequence reads: CASSREESPYGYTF. The CDR3 coding sequence is TGCGCCAGCAGCCGTGAAGAGTCCCCCTATGGCTACACCTTC.

This clonotype was counted only a few times. The J gene is TRBJ1-1, the V gene TRBV29-1; TRBD1 is a possible D gene (5 bases). The CDR3 totals 14 residues. Germline V gene data show CDR1 as SQVTM and CDR2 as ANQGSEA. V was clipped by 5 bases and J by 1 base, with 14 bases between them. CDR3 region: CSVPVDSPNTEAFF. The CDR3 DNA is TGCAGCGTTCCGGTCGACAGCCCGAACACTGAAGCTTTCTTT.

The chain recombines TRBV5-1 with TRBJ2-3, with D possibly matching TRBD2 (7 bases). V was shortened by 4 bases and J by 2 bases, with 14 bases between the two germline ends. This CDR3 is built from 15 residues. Germline V gene data show CDR1 as SGHRS and CDR2 as YFSETQ. The CDR3 is CASSPGGGDTDTQYF. As DNA, the CDR3 is TGCGCCAGCAGCCCGGGGGGCGGGGACACAGATACGCAGTATTTT.

This chain joins TRBV20-1 and TRBJ2-5; the match to TRBD1 covers 9 bases. The trim removed 5 bases at V and 4 bases at J, leaving 8 bases unmatched. This CDR3 is 14 amino acids long. Germline V CDR1 and CDR2: DFQATT, SNEGSKA (reference sequence). CDR3 coding DNA: TGCAGTGCTCCCCCCGCGGACAGGGGAGAGACCCAGTACTTC. Its translation: CSAPPADRGETQYF.

This clonotype was detected only a few times. The chain employs TRBV12-3 or TRBV12-4 and TRBJ1-3; unclear D gene. The CDR3 contains 13 residues. V dropped 5 bases and J dropped 1 base, with 6 bases sitting between them. The chain's CDR3 is CASSPSSGNTIYF. CDR3 sequence (DNA): TGTGCCAGCAGTCCTAGTTCTGGAAACACCATATATTTT.

This clonotype was seen only a few times. The CDR3 nucleotides are TGTGCCAGCAGCTTAGTTCGTGAGCAGTTCTTC. Translating it yields CASSLVREQFF. The genes are TRBV11-2 and TRBJ2-1, with D hard to call. CDR1 is SGHAT and CDR2 is FQNNGV in the germline V gene. The CDR3 is 11 amino acids. V lost 1 base, J lost 9 bases, and 4 bases lay in between. The entire variable domain, with the rest obtained from reference TRBV11-2 and TRBJ2-1, is as follows: EAGVAQSPRYKIIEKRQSVAFWCNPISGHATLYWYQQILGQGPKLLIQFQNNGVVDDSQLPKDRFSAERLKGVDSTLKIQPAKLEDSAVYLCASSLVREQFFGPGTRLTVL.

This clonotype was seen only a few times. Just one base apart from a much larger clone, this may be a read error. V usage is TRBV13 and J usage is TRBJ2-7; D may be TRBD2 (7 bases). Germline assignment: CDR1 PRHDT and CDR2 FYEKMQ (reference sequence). There are 17 residues in the CDR3. V lost 5 bases and J lost 2, with 22 bases in between. CDR3 residues: CASSARLGGPLTYEQYF. CDR3 DNA sequence: TGTGCCAGCAGCGCCCGCCTCGGGGGGCCCCTTACCTACGAGCAGTACTTC.

This clonotype was seen once. The DNA is omitted, as the CDR3 cannot be located on it reliably, and the CDR3 follows TCRdb's listing. The chain links TRBV28 to TRBJ1-2; the DNA was not compared with TRBD1, the D call given in the table. The V gene's germline CDR1 is MDHEN and CDR2 SYDVKM. The CDR3 region is 14 residues in length, termini included. The CDR3 is CASSSSRGLDGYIF.